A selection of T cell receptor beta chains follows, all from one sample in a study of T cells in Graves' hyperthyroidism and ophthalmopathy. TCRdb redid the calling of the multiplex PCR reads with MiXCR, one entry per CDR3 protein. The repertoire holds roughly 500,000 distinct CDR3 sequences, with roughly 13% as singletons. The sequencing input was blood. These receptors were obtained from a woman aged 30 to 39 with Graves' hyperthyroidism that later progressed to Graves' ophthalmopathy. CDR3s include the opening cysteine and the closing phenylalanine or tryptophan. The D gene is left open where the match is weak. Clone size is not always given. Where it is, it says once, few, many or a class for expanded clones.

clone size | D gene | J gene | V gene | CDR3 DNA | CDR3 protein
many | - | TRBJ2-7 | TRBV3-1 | TGTGCCAGCAGCCAATCTTGGAGAGGGGGCTACGAGCAGTACTTC | CASSQSWRGGYEQYF
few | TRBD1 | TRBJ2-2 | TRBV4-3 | TGCGCCAGCAGCCAAGATGGGACAGGGATCATCGGGGAGCTGTTTTTT | CASSQDGTGIIGELFF
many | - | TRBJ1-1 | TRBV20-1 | TGCAGTGCTAGTCCCTCGAACACTGAAGCTTTCTTT | CSASPSNTEAFF
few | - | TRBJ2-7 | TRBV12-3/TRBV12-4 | TGTGCCAGCAGGACCGGGACACATGCCAACGAGCAGTACTTC | CASRTGTHANEQYF
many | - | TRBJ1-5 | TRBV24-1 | TGTGCCACCAGTGATCGGGTATCCGGCAATCAGCCCCAGCATTTT | CATSDRVSGNQPQHF
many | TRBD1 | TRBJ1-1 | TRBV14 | TGTGCCAGCAGCCAAGAGATGGGGACAGCTGAAGCTTTCTTT | CASSQEMGTAEAFF
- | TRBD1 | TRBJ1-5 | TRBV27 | TGTGCCAGCAGTACACAGGGGCGCAATCAGCCCCAGCATTTT | CASSTQGRNQPQHF
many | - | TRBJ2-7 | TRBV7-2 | TGTGCCAGCAGACCCAAGACGGACGGGCACTACGAGCAGTACTTC | CASRPKTDGHYEQYF
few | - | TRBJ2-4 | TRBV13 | TGTGCCAGCAGCTTAGGGGCTCCAAACATTCAGTACTTC | CASSLGAPNIQYF
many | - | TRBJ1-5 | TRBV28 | TGTGCCAGCAGTTTCCCCTCGGACAGCTACAATCAGCCCCAGCATTTT | CASSFPSDSYNQPQHF
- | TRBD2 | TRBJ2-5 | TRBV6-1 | TGTGCCATCAGTGACCTAGCGGGAGAGACCCAGTACTTC | CAISDLAGETQYF
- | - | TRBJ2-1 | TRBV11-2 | TGTGCCAGCAGCTTAGTTCCAGCAGTCAATGAGCAGTTCTTC | CASSLVPAVNEQFF
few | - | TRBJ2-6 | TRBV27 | TGTGCCAACAGTTTCCGCACTGGGGCCAACGTCCTGACTTTC | CANSFRTGANVLTF
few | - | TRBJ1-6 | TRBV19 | TGTGCCAGTCAAGACATCGGTTCACCCCTCCACTTT | CASQDIGSPLHF
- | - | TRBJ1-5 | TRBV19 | TGTGCCAGTAGTATAGTTTTTAGCGATAATCAGCCCCAGCATTTT | CASSIVFSDNQPQHF
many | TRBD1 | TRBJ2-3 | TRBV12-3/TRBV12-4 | TGTGCCAGCAGTTCCGGGACAGGGCTTACAGATACGCAGTATTTT | CASSSGTGLTDTQYF
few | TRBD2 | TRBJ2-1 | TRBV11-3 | TGTGCCAGCAGCCCCGGATCCGGTAGCGGGAGGGCCGGGAACAATGAGCAGTTCTTC | CASSPGSGSGRAGNNEQFF
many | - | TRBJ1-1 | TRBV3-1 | TGTGCCAGCAGCCACCTACGGACACCACTGGGGGCTTTCTTT | CASSHLRTPLGAFF
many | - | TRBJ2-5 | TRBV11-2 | TGTGCCAGCAGCCTCTCAGTCCAAGAGACCCAGTACTTC | CASSLSVQETQYF
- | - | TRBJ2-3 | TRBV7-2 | TGTGCCAGCAGCTCCCGACAGACAGATACGCAGTATTTT | CASSSRQTDTQYF
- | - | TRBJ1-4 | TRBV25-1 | TGTGCCAGCAGTGCGGGGACCGGAGGTTGGAATGAAAAACTGTTTTTT | CASSAGTGGWNEKLFF
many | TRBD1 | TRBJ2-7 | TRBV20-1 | TGCAGTGCTCGGCGGGACAGGTACTACGAGCAGTACTTC | CSARRDRYYEQYF
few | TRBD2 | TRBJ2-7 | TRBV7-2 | TGTGCCAGCAGCTATCGACTAGCGGGAAATTTCGAGCAGTACTTC | CASSYRLAGNFEQYF
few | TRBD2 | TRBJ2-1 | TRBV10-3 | TGTGCCATCAGTGAGAGAGCTAGCGGGACTGACAATGAGCAGTTCTTC | CAISERASGTDNEQFF